The rows below give T cell receptor beta chains drawn from one sample of a study of Graves' ophthalmopathy and Graves' hyperthyroidism. Using its own MiXCR run on the multiplex PCR reads, TCRdb lists one record per CDR3 protein. Here the sample spans 500,000 to 700,000 distinct CDR3 sequences, about 40% being singletons. The sequencing input was peripheral blood or thyroid tissue (not recorded which). These receptor sequences come from an adult man with Graves' hyperthyroidism. Each CDR3 is given with its conserved first and last residue.

v_call cdr3_aa
TRBV20-1 CSARVNKFYEQYF
TRBV7-9 CASSSSGGKYF
TRBV20-1 CSATFGKETQYF
TRBV2 CASSPGNPNQPQHF
TRBV2 CASRGGTGGNTGELFF
TRBV14 CASSQDEALAGSFTYEQYF
TRBV14 CASSQLSGTGGAGANVLTF
TRBV7-8 CAGQDATGELFF
TRBV4-1 CASSQVVISGTDTQYF
TRBV30 CAWRGGAYEQYF
TRBV4-3 CASSQAGGKPQHF
TRBV12-5 CASGLVGDTGELFF
TRBV3-1 CASSQEPGGDYEQYF
TRBV7-9 CASSLWDRDTQYF
TRBV28 CASSHPDSGNTIYF
TRBV5-8 CASSDRGQPDQPQHF
TRBV4-2 CASSQDPGGRETQYF
TRBV5-1 CASSPFGASGANVLTF
TRBV7-8 CASSRLAGEGDTQYF